Detailed here is one T cell receptor beta chain. Antigen unknown. This specimen comes from a study of T-cell memory formation after mild COVID-19. cDNA libraries for TCR alpha and TCR beta, carrying sample barcodes and UMIs, came from 5'RACE with constant-segment primers. TCRdb called the 5' RACE reads again in MiXCR, with one record for every CDR3 protein. The table includes under 350,000 distinct CDR3 sequences, around 16% detected once. Study outcomes and limitations: Clones contracting over day 15 to 85 were CD4/CD8 balanced, with later expanders leaning CD4+. CD4+ contracting clones lay mainly in CM and EM, CD8+ ones in EMRA. Whether second-wave clones peaking at day 37 were SARS-CoV-2 specific went unconfirmed.

The germline V gene has CDR1 SGHNT and CDR2 YYREEE (reference sequence). The CDR3 extends over 18 amino acids. V trimming: 0 bases; J trimming: 2 bases; junction bases outside the gene matches: 10. This rearrangement joins TRBV5-4 to TRBJ2-3; TRBD2 agrees at 9 bases. This TCR was recovered from a man aged 18 to 30 who had mild COVID-19 (a few samples of this study predate the infection). Cell type and time point are not known. The specimen was PBMCs or a T cell subset sorted from them (not recorded which). The CDR3 DNA reads TGTGCCAGCAGCTTGGAGGCTAGCGGGGCGCGTTACACAGATACGCAGTATTTT. It yields the protein CASSLEASGARYTDTQYF.